Listed here is a single T cell receptor beta chain. Antigen specificity is unknown. The data are from a study of cytomegalovirus exposure and HLA in healthy donors. Regarding the study as a whole: Association of a missense DCLRE1C variant with TCR beta V- and J-gene trimming was reported in a later analysis.

The PCR ran on 60 Vbeta and 13 Jbeta primers. Only in-frame clones appear in the TCRdb table, and some are missing; sequencing was by immunoSEQ multiplex PCR. Recorded for this sample: about 210,000 clones. This TCR derives from a woman younger than 45 in good health and CMV-seropositive. Sequenced material: PBMCs.

Written as DNA, the CDR3 is TGTGCCCAGCAGGCCATTCAACTAGCGACAGATACGCAGTATTTT. The encoded protein is CAQQAIQLATDTQYF. The chain uses TRBV2 and TRBJ2-3, with TRBD2 matching over 7 bases. V shed 11 bases, J shed 3 bases, and the junction held 14 bases outside the gene matches. Germline assignment: CDR1 SNHLY and CDR2 FYNNEI. The CDR3 runs to 15 residues.